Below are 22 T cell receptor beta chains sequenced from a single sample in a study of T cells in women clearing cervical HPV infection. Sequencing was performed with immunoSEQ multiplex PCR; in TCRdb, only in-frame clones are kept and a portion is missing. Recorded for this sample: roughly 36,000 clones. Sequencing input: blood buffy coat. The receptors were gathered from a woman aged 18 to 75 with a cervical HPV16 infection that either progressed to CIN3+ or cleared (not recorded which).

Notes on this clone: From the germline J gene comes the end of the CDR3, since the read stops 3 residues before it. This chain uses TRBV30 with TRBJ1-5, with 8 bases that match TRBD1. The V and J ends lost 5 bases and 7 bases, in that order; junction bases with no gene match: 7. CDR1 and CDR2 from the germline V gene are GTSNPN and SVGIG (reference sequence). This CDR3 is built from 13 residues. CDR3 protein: CAWARGQGQPQHF. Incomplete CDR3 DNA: TGTGCCTGGGCCAGGGGGCAGGGCCAGCCC.

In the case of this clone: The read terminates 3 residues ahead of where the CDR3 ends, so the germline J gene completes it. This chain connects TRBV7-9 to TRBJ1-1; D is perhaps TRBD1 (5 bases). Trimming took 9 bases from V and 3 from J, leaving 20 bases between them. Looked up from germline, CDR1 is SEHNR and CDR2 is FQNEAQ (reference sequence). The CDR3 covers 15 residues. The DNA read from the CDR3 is TGTGCCAGTATTAATTGGGGAAGGGGAGACACTGAA. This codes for CASINWGRGDTE. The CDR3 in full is CASINWGRGDTEAFF.

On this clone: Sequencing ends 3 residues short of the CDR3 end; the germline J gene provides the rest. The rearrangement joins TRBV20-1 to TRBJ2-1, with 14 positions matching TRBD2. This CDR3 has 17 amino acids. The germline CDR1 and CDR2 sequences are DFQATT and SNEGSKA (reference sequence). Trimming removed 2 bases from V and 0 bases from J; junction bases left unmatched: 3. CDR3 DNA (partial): TGCAGTGCTAGAATGGGGACTAGCGGGAGCTCCTACAATGAG. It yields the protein CSARMGTSGSSYNE. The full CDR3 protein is CSARMGTSGSSYNEQFF.

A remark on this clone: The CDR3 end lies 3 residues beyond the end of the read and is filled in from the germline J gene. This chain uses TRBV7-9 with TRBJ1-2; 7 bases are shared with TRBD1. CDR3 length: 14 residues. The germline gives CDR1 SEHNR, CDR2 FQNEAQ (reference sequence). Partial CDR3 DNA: TGTGCCAGCAGCCCCCGGGACAGTAACTACGAC. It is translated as CASSPRDSNYD. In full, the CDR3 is CASSPRDSNYDYTF.

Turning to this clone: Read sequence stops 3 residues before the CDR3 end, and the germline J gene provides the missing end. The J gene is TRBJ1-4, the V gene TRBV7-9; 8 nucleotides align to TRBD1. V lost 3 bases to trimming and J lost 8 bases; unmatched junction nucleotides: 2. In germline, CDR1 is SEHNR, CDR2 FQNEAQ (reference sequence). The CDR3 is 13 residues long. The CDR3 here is CASSLRQGEKLFF. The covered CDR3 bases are TGTGCCAGCAGCTTGAGACAGGGGGAAAAA. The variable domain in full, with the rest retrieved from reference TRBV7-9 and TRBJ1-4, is DTGVSQNPRHKITKRGQNVTFRCDPISEHNRLYWYRQTLGQGPEFLTYFQNEAQLEKSRLLSDRFSAERPKGSFSTLEIQRTEQGDSAMYLCASSLRQGEKLFFGSGTQLSVL.

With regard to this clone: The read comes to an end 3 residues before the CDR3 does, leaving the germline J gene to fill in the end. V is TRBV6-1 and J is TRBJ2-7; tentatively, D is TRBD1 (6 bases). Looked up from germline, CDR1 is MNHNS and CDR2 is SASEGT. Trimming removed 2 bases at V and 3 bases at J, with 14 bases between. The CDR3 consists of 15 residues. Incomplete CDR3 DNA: TGTGCCAGCAGTGAAATGCCCAGCAGGGGCTACGAG. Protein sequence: CASSEMPSRGYE. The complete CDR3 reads CASSEMPSRGYEQYF.

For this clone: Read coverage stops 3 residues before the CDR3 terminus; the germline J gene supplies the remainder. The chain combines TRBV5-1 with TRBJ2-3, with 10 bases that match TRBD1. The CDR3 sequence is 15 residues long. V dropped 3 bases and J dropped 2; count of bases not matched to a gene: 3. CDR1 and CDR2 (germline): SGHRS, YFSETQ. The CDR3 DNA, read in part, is TGCGCCAGCAGCTCCGGGACAGGGGACACAGATACG. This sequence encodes CASSSGTGDTDT. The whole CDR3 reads CASSSGTGDTDTQYF.

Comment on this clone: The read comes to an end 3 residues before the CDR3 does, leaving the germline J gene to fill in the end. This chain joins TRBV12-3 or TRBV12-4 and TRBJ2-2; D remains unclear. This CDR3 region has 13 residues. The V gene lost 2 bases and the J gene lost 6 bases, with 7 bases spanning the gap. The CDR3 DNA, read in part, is TGTGCCAGCAGTTTAAGGTCGTCCGGGGAG. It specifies CASSLRSSGE. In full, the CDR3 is CASSLRSSGELFF.

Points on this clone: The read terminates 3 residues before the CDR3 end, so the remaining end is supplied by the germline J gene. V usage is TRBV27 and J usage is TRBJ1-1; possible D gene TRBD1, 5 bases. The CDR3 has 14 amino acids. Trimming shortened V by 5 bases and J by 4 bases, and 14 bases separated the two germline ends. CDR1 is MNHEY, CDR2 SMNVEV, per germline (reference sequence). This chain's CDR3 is CASSAAGGGTEAFF. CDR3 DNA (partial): TGTGCCAGCAGTGCCGCCGGGGGAGGCACTGAA.

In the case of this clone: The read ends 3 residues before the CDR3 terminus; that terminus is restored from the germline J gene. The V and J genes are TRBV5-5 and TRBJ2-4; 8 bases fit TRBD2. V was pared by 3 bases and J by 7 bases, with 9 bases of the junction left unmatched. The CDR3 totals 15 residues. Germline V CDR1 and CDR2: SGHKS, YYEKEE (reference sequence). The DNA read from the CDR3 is TGTGCCAGCAGCTCCGGGGGGGCGGAGTATAACATT. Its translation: CASSSGGAEYNI. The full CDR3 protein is CASSSGGAEYNIQYF.

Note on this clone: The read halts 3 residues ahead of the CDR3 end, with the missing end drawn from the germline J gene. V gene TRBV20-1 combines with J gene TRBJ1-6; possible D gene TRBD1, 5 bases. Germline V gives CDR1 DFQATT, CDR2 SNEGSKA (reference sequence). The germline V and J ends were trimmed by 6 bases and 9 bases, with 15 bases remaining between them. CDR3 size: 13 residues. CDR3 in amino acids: CSAMGQGSSPLHF. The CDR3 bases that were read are TGCAGTGCCATGGGCCAGGGTTCTTCACCC.

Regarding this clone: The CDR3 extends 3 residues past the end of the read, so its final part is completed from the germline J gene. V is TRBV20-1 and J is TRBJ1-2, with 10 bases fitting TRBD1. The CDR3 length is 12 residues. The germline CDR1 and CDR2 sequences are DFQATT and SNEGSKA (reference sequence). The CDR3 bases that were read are TGCAGTGTTCAGGGGACAGGGGAGGTC. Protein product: CSVQGTGEV. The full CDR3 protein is CSVQGTGEVYTF.

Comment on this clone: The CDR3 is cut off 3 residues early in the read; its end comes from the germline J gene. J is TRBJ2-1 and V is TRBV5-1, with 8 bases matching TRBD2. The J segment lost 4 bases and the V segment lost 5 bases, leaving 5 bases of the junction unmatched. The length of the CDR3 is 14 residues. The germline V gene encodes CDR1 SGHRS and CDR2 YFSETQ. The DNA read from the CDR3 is TGCGCCAGCAGACAGGGACTAGGATACAATGAG. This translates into CASRQGLGYNE. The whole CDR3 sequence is CASRQGLGYNEQFF.

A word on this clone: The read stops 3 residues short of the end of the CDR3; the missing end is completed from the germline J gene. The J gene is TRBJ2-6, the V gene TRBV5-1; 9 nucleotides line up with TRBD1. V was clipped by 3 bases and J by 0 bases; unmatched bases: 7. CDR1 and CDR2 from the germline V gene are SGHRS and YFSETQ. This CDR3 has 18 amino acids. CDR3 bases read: TGCGCCAGCAGCTACCCGGGACAGGGAGCCTCTGGGGCCAACGTC. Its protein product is CASSYPGQGASGANV. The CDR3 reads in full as CASSYPGQGASGANVLTF.

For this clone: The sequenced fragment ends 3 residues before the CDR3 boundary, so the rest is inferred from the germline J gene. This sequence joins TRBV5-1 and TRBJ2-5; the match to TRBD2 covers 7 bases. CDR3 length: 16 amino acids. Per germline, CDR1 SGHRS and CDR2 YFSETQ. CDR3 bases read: TGCGCCAGCAGCTTGGGACTAGCCCAAAGCACAGATACC. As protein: CASSLGLAQSTDT. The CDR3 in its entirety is CASSLGLAQSTDTQYF.

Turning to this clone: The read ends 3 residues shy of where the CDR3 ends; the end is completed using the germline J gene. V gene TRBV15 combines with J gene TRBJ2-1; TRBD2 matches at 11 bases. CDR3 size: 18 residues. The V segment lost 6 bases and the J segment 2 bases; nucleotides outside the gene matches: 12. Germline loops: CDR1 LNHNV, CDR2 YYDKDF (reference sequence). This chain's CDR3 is CATSSPSGGYGPYNEQFF. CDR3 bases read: TGTGCCACCAGTTCGCCTAGCGGGGGGTATGGCCCCTACAATGAG. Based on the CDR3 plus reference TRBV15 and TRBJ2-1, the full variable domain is DAMVIQNPRYQVTQFGKPVTLSCSQTLNHNVMYWYQQKSSQAPKLLFHYYDKDFNNEADTPDNFQSRRPNTSFCFLDIRSPGLGDTAMYLCATSSPSGGYGPYNEQFFGPGTRLTVL.

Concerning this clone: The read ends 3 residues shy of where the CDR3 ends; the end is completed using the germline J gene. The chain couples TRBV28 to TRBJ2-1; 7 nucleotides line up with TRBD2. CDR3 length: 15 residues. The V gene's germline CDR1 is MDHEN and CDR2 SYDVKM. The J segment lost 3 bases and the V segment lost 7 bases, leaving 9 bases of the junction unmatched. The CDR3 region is CASTQTGLIYNEQFF. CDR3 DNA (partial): TGTGCCAGCACCCAAACGGGACTAATCTACAATGAG.

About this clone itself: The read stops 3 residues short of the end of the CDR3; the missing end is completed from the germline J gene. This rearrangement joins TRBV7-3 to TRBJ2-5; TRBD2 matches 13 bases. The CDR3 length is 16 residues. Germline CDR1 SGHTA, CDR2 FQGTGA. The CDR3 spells CASSPRLAGGPDTQYF. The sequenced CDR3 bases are TGTGCCAGCAGCCCCAGACTAGCGGGGGGTCCAGATACC.

Partial CDR3 DNA: TGTGCCGGGGGGACAGGGGGCAGTGGC. It specifies CAGGTGGSG. The whole CDR3 is CAGGTGGSGYTF. The V call is TRBV5-6, the J call TRBJ1-2, with 12 bases fitting TRBD1. The observed sequence ends 3 residues before the CDR3 terminus, with the missing tail filled in from the germline J gene. The V and J ends lost 10 bases and 7 bases, in that order; junction bases with no gene match: 5. Per the germline V gene, CDR1 is SGHDT and CDR2 is YYEEEE. The CDR3 is 12 residues long.

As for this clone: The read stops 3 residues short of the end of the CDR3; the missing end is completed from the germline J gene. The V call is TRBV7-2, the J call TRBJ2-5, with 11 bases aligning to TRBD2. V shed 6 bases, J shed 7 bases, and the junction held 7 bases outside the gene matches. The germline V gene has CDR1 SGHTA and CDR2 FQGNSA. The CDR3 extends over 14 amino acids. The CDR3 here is CASRIGLAGGTQYF. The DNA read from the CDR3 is TGTGCCAGCAGGATAGGGCTAGCGGGGGGGACC.

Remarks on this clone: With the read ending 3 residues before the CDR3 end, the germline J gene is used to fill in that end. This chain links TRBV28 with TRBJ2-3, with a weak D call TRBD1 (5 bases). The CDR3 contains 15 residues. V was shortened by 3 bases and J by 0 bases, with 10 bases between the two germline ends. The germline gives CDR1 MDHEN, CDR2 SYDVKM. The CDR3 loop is CASSFSGYSTDTQYF. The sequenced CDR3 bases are TGTGCCAGCAGTTTTTCAGGGTATAGCACAGATACG.

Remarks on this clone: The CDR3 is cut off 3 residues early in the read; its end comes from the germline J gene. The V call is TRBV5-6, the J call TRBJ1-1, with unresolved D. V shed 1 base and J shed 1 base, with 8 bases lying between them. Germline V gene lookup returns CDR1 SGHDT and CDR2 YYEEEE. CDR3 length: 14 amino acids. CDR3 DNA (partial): TGTGCCAGCAGCTTGATTCACAAGAACACTGAA. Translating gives CASSLIHKNTE. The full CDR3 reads CASSLIHKNTEAFF.